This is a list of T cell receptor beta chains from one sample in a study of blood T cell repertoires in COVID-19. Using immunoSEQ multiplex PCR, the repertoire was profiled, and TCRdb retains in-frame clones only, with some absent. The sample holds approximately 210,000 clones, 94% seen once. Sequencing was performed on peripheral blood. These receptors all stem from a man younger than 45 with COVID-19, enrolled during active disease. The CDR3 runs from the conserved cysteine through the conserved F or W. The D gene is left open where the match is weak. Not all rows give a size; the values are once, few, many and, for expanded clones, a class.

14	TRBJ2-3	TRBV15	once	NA	TGTGCCACCAGCAGAGATCAGAACACAGATACGCAGTATTTT	CATSRDQNTDTQYF
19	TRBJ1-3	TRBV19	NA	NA	TGTGCCAGTACTCGAGCGGGCGGGAGGGTTCCACTCTCTGGAAACACCATATATTTT	CASTRAGGRVPLSGNTIYF
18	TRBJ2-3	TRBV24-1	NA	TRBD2	TGTGCCACCAGTGACTCGTGGGGTAGCGGGGGTAGGACAGATACGCAGTATTTT	CATSDSWGSGGRTDTQYF
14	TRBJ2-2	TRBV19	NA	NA	TGTGCCAGTAGTATTGCGGGGAACACCGGGGAGCTGTTTTTT	CASSIAGNTGELFF
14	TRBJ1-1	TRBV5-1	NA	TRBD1	TGCGCCAGCAGCTTGGCAGGGGGGAACACTGAAGCTTTCTTT	CASSLAGGNTEAFF
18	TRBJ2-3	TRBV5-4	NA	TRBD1	TGTGCCAGCAGCTTGGGAAAATATAACGACAGGGTAGCAGATACGCAGTATTTT	CASSLGKYNDRVADTQYF
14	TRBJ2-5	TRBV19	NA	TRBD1	TGTGCCAGTAGTAGAACAGGGGCCCGGGAGACCCAGTACTTC	CASSRTGARETQYF
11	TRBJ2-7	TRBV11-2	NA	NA	TGTGCCAGCAGCTTCGCCTACGAGCAGTACTTC	CASSFAYEQYF
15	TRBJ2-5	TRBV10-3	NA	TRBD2	TGTGCCATCAGTGGACTAGCGGGGGGTGGGGAGACCCAGTACTTC	CAISGLAGGGETQYF
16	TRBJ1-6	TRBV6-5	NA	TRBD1	TGTGCCAGCAGTTACCCTATTACAGGGGGTAATTCACCCCTCCACTTT	CASSYPITGGNSPLHF
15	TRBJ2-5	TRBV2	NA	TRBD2	TGTGCCAGCACCCACTCAGCGGGGCGCCAAGAGACCCAGTACTTC	CASTHSAGRQETQYF
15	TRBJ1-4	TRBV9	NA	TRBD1	TGTGCCAGCAGCCCGAACCAGGGGACAGGGGAAAAACTGTTTTTT	CASSPNQGTGEKLFF
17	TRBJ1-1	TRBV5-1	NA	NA	TGCGCCAGCAGCTCGGGCCTCCTACAGGGTTCGAACACTGAAGCTTTCTTT	CASSSGLLQGSNTEAFF
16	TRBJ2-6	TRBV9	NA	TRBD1	TGTGCCAGCAGCGGTCCGGGACAGGAGGGAGCCAACGTCCTGACTTTC	CASSGPGQEGANVLTF
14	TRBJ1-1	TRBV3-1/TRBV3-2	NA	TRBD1	TGTGCCAGCAGCCAAGATTGGCAGGGGGTGAAAGCTTTCTTT	CASSQDWQGVKAFF
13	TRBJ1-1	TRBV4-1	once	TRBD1	TGCGCCAGCAGCCAGCAACAGGGGGTTGAAGCTTTCTTT	CASSQQQGVEAFF
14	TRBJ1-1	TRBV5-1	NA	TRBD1	TGCGCCAGCAGCTTGGGGACAGGGAACACTGAAGCTTTCTTT	CASSLGTGNTEAFF
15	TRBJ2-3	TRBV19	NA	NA	TGTGCCAGTAGTATAAGAAGCGGCGGCACAGATACGCAGTATTTT	CASSIRSGGTDTQYF
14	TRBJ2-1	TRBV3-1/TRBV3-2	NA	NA	TGTGCCAGCAGCCAAGGAGCAGCGCGCAGTGAGCAGTTCTTC	CASSQGAARSEQFF
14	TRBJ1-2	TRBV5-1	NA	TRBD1	TGCGCCAGCAGCTTGGACAGGGGCTTTTATGGCTACACCTTC	CASSLDRGFYGYTF
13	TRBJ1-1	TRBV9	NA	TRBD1	TGTGCCAGCAGCCCCGCAGGGGGGACTGAAGCTTTCTTT	CASSPAGGTEAFF
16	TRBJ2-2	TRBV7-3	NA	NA	TGTGCCAGCAGCTTAAGGGCCAGGGGCGGGACCGGGGAGCTGTTTTTT	CASSLRARGGTGELFF
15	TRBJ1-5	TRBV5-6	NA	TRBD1	TGTGCCAGCAGCTTGATGGGGACAGGGGCTCAGCCCCAGCATTTT	CASSLMGTGAQPQHF
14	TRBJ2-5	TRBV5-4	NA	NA	TGTGCCAGCAGCTTGGCTACCACCCAAGAGACCCAGTACTTC	CASSLATTQETQYF
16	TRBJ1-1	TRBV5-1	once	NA	TGCGCCAGCAGCTTGGCCAGGGATCGGTTGAACACTGAAGCTTTCTTT	CASSLARDRLNTEAFF
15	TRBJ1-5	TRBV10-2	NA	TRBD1	TGCGCCAGCACCCCGGGACAGGGAATTCATCAGCCCCAGCATTTT	CASTPGQGIHQPQHF
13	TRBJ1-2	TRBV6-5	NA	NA	TGTGCCAGCAGCCCCCGAGGGAGAGCTGGCTACACCTTC	CASSPRGRAGYTF
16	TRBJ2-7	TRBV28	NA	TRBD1	TGTGCCAGCAGCCCCACATTCGACAGGGATGGCGACGAGCAGTACTTC	CASSPTFDRDGDEQYF
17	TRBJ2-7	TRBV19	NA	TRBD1	TGTGCCAGTAGTAGGGGCCCTCCGGGACAGGGGCTCTACGAGCAGTACTTC	CASSRGPPGQGLYEQYF
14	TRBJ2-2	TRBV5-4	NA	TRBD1	TGTGCCAGCAGCAGGGGACAGCCGTTAGGGGAGCTGTTTTTT	CASSRGQPLGELFF
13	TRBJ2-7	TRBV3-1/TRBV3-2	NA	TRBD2	TGTGCCAGCAGCCAAGGACTAGCGTACGAGCAGTACTTC	CASSQGLAYEQYF
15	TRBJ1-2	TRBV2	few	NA	TGTGCCAGCCCGGACAGCCGAGGGGGGGAAGGGGGCTACACCTTC	CASPDSRGGEGGYTF